These T cell receptor beta chains were read from a single sample in a study of blood T cell repertoires in COVID-19. Using immunoSEQ multiplex PCR, the repertoire was profiled, and TCRdb retains in-frame clones only, with some absent. The repertoire has about 420,000 clones, about 90% of them found once; the top ten carry roughly 0.78%. Sequencing used peripheral blood. The origin of the receptors is a young man with COVID-19, enrolled during active disease. The CDR3 runs from the conserved cysteine through the conserved F or W. D genes are given only for firm matches. A clone size is listed for some rows: how often the clone was seen (once, few, many), or a class if it is expanded.

>TRBV3-1/TRBV3-2|-|TRBD1|TRBJ2-7
TGTGCCAGCAGCCAAGGTTGGGACAGGGACCACGAGCAGTACTTC
CASSQGWDRDHEQYF
>TRBV2|few|TRBD2|TRBJ2-3
TGTGCCAGCAGTGAACTCGGACTAGCGGGAGGGGGAGATACGCAGTATTTT
CASSELGLAGGGDTQYF
>TRBV9|-|TRBD2|TRBJ2-5
TGTGCCAGCAGCGTAGGTCGGACTAGCGGGAGCGGGGAGACCCAGTACTTC
CASSVGRTSGSGETQYF
>TRBV27|once|-|TRBJ1-3
TGTGCCAGCAGTCCCCGACTAGGCACCATATATTTT
CASSPRLGTIYF
>TRBV5-1|-|-|TRBJ1-5
TGCGCCAGCAGCTACGGGGGATCGGAGCCCCAGCATTTT
CASSYGGSEPQHF
>TRBV6-4|-|-|TRBJ2-3
TGTGCCAGCAGTGACTCGACTGAAGATACGCAGTATTTT
CASSDSTEDTQYF
>TRBV6-5|many|TRBD1|TRBJ2-5
TGTGCCAGCAGTACAACAGGGGGGATAGAGACCCAGTACTTC
CASSTTGGIETQYF
>TRBV27|-|-|TRBJ2-7
TGTGCCAGCAGTTTAACTCCCTTCTCGGAGCAGTACTTC
CASSLTPFSEQYF
>TRBV7-2|once|-|TRBJ1-5
TGTGCCAGCAGTCAGGGACAATTCGTAAACCAGCCCCAGCATTTT
CASSQGQFVNQPQHF
>TRBV2|-|TRBD1|TRBJ2-1
TGTGCCAGCAGACTACAGGGGAGTCCCAATGAGCAGTTCTTC
CASRLQGSPNEQFF
>TRBV7-2|-|TRBD1|TRBJ1-1
TGTGCCAGCAGCAGGACAGGGATCGGAGCTTTCTTT
CASSRTGIGAFF
>TRBV4-1|once|-|TRBJ1-6
TGCGCCAGCAGCCAAGCCCCGGGCGGGGCCGATTCACCCCTCCACTTT
CASSQAPGGADSPLHF
>TRBV12-5|few|-|TRBJ2-5
TGTGCTAGTGGTACAGGGAAGACCCAGTACTTC
CASGTGKTQYF
>TRBV27|-|-|TRBJ2-7
TGTGCCAGCAGTTTGGGGCAGAGCTACGAGCAGTACTTC
CASSLGQSYEQYF